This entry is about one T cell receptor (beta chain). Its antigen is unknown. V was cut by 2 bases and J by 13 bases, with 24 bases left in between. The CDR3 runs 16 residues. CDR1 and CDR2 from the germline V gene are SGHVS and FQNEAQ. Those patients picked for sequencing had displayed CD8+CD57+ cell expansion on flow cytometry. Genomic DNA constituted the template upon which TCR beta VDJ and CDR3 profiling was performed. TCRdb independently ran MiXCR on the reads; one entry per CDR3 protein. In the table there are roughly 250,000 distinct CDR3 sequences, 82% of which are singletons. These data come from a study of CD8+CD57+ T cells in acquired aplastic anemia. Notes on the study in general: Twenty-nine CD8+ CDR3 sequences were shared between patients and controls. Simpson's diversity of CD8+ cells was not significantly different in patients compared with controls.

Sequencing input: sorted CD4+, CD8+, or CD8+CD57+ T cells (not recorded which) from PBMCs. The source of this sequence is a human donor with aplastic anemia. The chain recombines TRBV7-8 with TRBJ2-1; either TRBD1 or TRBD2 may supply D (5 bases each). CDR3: CASSLTGRPDTHYQFF. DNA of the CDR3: TGTGCCAGCAGCTTAACGGGGCGTCCCGATACGCATTATCAGTTCTTC.